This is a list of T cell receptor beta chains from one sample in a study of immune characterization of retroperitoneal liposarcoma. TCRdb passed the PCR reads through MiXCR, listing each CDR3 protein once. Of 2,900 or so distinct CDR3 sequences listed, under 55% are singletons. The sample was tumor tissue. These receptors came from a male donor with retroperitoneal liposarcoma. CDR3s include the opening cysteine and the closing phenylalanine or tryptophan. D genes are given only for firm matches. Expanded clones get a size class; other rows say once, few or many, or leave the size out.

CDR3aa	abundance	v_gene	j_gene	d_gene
CASSLYSPLSGYEQFF	-	TRBV12-3/TRBV12-4	TRBJ2-1	-
CASSYVPAGYNEQFF	-	TRBV6-5	-	-
CASSDSITTSTDTQYF	few	TRBV6-1	TRBJ2-3	-
CASSYGTGNTEAFF	few	TRBV6-6	TRBJ1-1	TRBD1
CASSLSRQETQYF	-	TRBV7-2	TRBJ2-5	-
CASSTGTSGGRYNEQFF	few	TRBV6-1	TRBJ2-1	TRBD2
CASSELDMMSIQYF	-	TRBV6-1	TRBJ2-4	-
CASSYHGSGGHGYTF	-	TRBV6-5	TRBJ1-2	TRBD1
CASSESLAGAYEQFF	few	TRBV6-1	TRBJ2-1	TRBD2
CASSEALTPGVLPYGYTF	few	TRBV6-1	TRBJ1-2	-